This T cell receptor (beta chain) was recovered during a study of PD-1 blockade in classical Hodgkin lymphoma. Study-level background: Intravenous infusions of nivolumab 3 mg/kg reached patients every 2 weeks.

In every patient, relapse followed autologous stem cell transplantation, while exposure to brentuximab vedotin differed. The CDR3 totals 15 residues. Trimming removed 4 bases from V and 0 bases from J, with 13 bases in between. CDR1 and CDR2 (germline): SGHDT, YYEEEE. Study outcomes and limitations: CD4+ but not CD8+ TCR diversity rose significantly by C4D1. In newly diagnosed patients, baseline TCR diversity was reportedly below that of healthy donors. Excluded were patients who started nivolumab under 1 year after ASCT, a group that had lower diversity.

Produced via immunoSEQ multiplex PCR; TCRdb's table is partial and in-frame only. The sample includes some 23,000 clones, about 70% of them seen just once. Turning to this clone: The antigen remains undetermined.

V is TRBV5-6 and J is TRBJ1-1; D gene uncertain. The clonotype originates from a human donor with classical Hodgkin lymphoma. The sample consisted of peripheral blood mononuclear cells (PBMCs), taken at baseline. The CDR3 loop is CASSTLDGLNTEAFF. The CDR3 nucleotides read TGTGCCAGCAGCACCCTGGACGGATTGAACACTGAAGCTTTCTTT.